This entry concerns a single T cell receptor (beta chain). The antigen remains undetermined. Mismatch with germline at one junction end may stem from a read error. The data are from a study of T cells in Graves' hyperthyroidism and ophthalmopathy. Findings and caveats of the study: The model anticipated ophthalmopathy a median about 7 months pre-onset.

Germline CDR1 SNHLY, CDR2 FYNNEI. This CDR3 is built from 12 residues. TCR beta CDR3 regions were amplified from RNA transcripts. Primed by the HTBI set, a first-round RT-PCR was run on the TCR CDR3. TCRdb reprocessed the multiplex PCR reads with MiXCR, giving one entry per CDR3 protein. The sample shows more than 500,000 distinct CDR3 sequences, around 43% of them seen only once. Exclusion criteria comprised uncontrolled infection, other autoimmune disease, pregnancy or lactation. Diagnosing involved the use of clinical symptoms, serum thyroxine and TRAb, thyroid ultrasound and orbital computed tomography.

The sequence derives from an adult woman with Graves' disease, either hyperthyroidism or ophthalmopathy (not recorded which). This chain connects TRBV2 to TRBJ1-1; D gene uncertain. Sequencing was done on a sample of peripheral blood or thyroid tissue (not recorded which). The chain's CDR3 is CAGSVLYTEAFF. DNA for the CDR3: TGTGCCGGCAGTGTGCTCTACACTGAAGCTTTCTTT.